This T cell receptor beta chain appears in the sequencing data of a study of blood T cell repertoires in COVID-19. Study in general: The United States, Italy and Spain were the sources of the acute and convalescent COVID-19 samples. PBMCs, B-cell-depleted T cells, or T cells provided the cDNA or gDNA that made up the material.

Original processing methods: Nucleated cell counts were estimated from reference gene primer amplification. TCRdb keeps only in-frame clones here, not all; method: immunoSEQ multiplex PCR. V, J and clone size are those of that table, while D and trimming were read from the DNA. The sample records 120,000 to 150,000 clones, 70% to 90% being singletons. V was pared by 5 bases and J by 9 bases, with 14 bases between. Germline V CDR1 and CDR2: SEHNR, FQNEAQ (reference sequence). This CDR3 contains 13 residues. Sequencing was carried out using peripheral blood. The chain links TRBV7-9 to TRBJ1-5, with D unclear. This clonotype originated in a middle-aged woman with active or convalescent COVID-19. The CDR3 sequence is CASSPDHRGPQHF. The CDR3 DNA reads TGTGCCAGCAGCCCTGATCACCGGGGGCCCCAGCATTTT.